These T cell receptor beta chains were read from a single sample in a study of Graves' ophthalmopathy and Graves' hyperthyroidism. Using its own MiXCR run on the multiplex PCR reads, TCRdb lists one record per CDR3 protein. The sample shows hundreds of thousands of distinct CDR3 sequences, 40% of them seen only once. Sequencing used peripheral blood. The receptors stem from an adult man with Graves' ophthalmopathy. CDR3s include the opening cysteine and the closing phenylalanine or tryptophan. Fields, in order: clone size, J gene, V gene, D gene, CDR3 protein, CDR3 DNA. D genes are given only for firm matches. Part of the rows lack a size; the others show once, few, many or a class for expanded clones.

.,TRBJ2-7,TRBV11-2,TRBD1,CASSSGTGRGEQYF,TGTGCCAGCAGCTCTGGGACAGGGAGGGGTGAGCAGTACTTC
few,TRBJ2-7,TRBV5-4,.,CASSFILNEQYF,TGTGCCAGCAGCTTCATTCTCAACGAGCAGTACTTC
.,TRBJ1-2,TRBV30,TRBD1,CAWSGAGTGGYGYTF,TGTGCCTGGAGTGGAGCCGGGACAGGGGGCTATGGCTACACCTTC
many,TRBJ1-5,TRBV10-2,TRBD1,CASKRGGAGNQPQHF,TGCGCCAGCAAGCGAGGGGGCGCGGGCAATCAGCCCCAGCATTTT
many,TRBJ1-5,TRBV28,.,CASIGAAGYGNQPQHF,TGTGCCAGCATTGGGGCGGCGGGGTACGGCAATCAGCCCCAGCATTTT
many,TRBJ2-5,TRBV7-2,.,CASSFSFQETQYF,TGTGCCAGCAGCTTCAGCTTCCAAGAGACCCAGTACTTC
many,TRBJ1-1,TRBV29-1,.,CSVEGAGASNTEAFF,TGCAGCGTTGAAGGAGCAGGAGCATCGAACACTGAAGCTTTCTTT
many,TRBJ1-2,TRBV14,.,CASSQVGYGYTF,TGTGCCAGCAGCCAAGTGGGATATGGCTACACCTTC
few,TRBJ2-7,TRBV5-1,.,CASSLYEYEQYF,TGCGCCAGCAGCTTGTACGAATACGAGCAGTACTTC
.,TRBJ2-1,TRBV19,TRBD2,CASRTAGVNNEQFF,TGTGCCAGTAGAACAGCGGGAGTTAACAATGAGCAGTTCTTC
few,TRBJ2-7,TRBV7-9,TRBD2,CASSSRTSGRGAYEQYF,TGTGCCAGCAGTTCGCGGACTAGCGGGAGGGGGGCCTACGAGCAGTACTTC
.,TRBJ1-4,TRBV4-3,.,CASSQVQEKLFF,TGCGCCAGCAGCCAAGTTCAGGAAAAACTGTTTTTT
.,TRBJ2-5,TRBV5-1,.,CASHDRIQETQYF,TGTGCCAGCCATGACAGGATTCAAGAGACCCAGTACTTC
few,TRBJ2-5,TRBV6-5,TRBD2,CASTWAGGPQETQYF,TGTGCCAGCACTTGGGCGGGAGGGCCCCAAGAGACCCAGTACTTC
.,TRBJ2-2,TRBV20-1,.,CSAFVVNTGELFF,TGCAGTGCTTTCGTAGTGAACACCGGGGAGCTGTTTTTT
.,TRBJ2-7,TRBV7-8,.,CASSLGFVFSPTYEQYF,TGTGCCAGCAGCTTAGGCTTTGTCTTTTCCCCTACCTACGAGCAGTACTTC
once,TRBJ2-7,TRBV10-3,.,CAWTLTGHRNEQYF,TGTGCCTGGACCCTTACGGGGCATCGAAACGAGCAGTACTTC
.,TRBJ1-1,TRBV4-3,.,CASSQADGTEAFF,TGCGCCAGCAGCCAAGCGGACGGCACTGAAGCTTTCTTT
few,TRBJ1-2,TRBV11-2,.,CASSQEQGGYGYTF,TGCGCCAGCAGCCAAGAGCAGGGAGGGTATGGCTACACCTTC
many,TRBJ1-5,TRBV19,.,CASTLGQSNQPQHF,TGTGCCAGTACGCTCGGGCAAAGCAATCAGCCCCAGCATTTT
few,TRBJ2-5,TRBV20-1,TRBD1,CSARVGTGIETQYF,TGCAGTGCTAGAGTGGGGACAGGGATAGAGACCCAGTACTTC
.,TRBJ1-5,TRBV25-1,.,CASSDPGQSDYQPQHF,TGTGCCAGCAGTGACCCCGGCCAGTCCGACTATCAGCCCCAGCATTTT
few,TRBJ2-7,TRBV7-2,.,CASSTGPEGTYEQYF,TGTGCCAGCAGCACGGGACCGGAAGGGACCTACGAGCAGTACTTC
few,TRBJ2-2,TRBV4-1,TRBD1,CASSQGVTGVTGELFF,TGCGCCAGCAGCCAAGGTGTCACAGGGGTCACCGGGGAGCTGTTTTTT